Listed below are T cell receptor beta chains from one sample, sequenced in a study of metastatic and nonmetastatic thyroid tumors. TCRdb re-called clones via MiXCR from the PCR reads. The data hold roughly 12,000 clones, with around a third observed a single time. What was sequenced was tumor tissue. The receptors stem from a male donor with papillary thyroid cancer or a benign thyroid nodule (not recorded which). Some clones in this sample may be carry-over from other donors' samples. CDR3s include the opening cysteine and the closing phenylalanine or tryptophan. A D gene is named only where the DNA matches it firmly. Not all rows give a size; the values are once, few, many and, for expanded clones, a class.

TGTGCCAGCAGCCTGTACTCAGATACGCAGTATTTT	CASSLYSDTQYF	TRBV7-9	few	NA	TRBJ2-3
TGCGCCAGCAGCCAAGATCGGGTTTTCGGAGGGCGGGAGGAGACCCAGTACTTC	CASSQDRVFGGREETQYF	TRBV4-1	NA	TRBD2	TRBJ2-5
TGCGCCAGCAGCCAAGAGAGTCGACCCACAGATACGCAGTATTTT	CASSQESRPTDTQYF	TRBV4-3	NA	NA	TRBJ2-3
TGTGCCAGCAGTGGGCAGGCGAACACCGGGGAGCTGTTTTTT	CASSGQANTGELFF	TRBV6-4	few	NA	TRBJ2-2
TGTGCCAGCAGTTTAGTTTTCGAAGCGGACTCCTACGAGCAGTACTTC	CASSLVFEADSYEQYF	TRBV28	few	NA	TRBJ2-7
TGTGCCAGCAGTCCTATTAATCCCCGGGACATGGGCTATGGCTACACCTTC	CASSPINPRDMGYGYTF	TRBV12-3/TRBV12-4	medium-sized	NA	TRBJ1-2
TGCAGTGCTAGACCCCCCGGGACAGCCTACGAGCAGTACTTC	CSARPPGTAYEQYF	TRBV20-1	NA	TRBD1	TRBJ2-7
TGTGCCAGCAGCCTAGGACTAGCAGGCGATACGCAGTATTTT	CASSLGLAGDTQYF	TRBV11-3	many	TRBD2	TRBJ2-3
TGCAGTGCTAGAGATCGCGGGGGCAGGGAGGGCTGGTCACCCCTCCACTTT	CSARDRGGREGWSPLHF	TRBV20-1	NA	NA	TRBJ1-6
TGTGCCAGCAGTTCTAGCGCGGGTGGGGAGACCCAGTACTTC	CASSSSAGGETQYF	TRBV11-2	many	NA	TRBJ2-5
TGTGCCAGCAGAACAGGGGGGAGAACCGGGGAGCTGTTTTTT	CASRTGGRTGELFF	TRBV6-2/TRBV6-3	few	TRBD1	TRBJ2-2
TGTGCCAGCAGTGACTCGAGCGGGGAGTACAATGAGCAGTTCTTC	CASSDSSGEYNEQFF	TRBV6-4	few	TRBD2	TRBJ2-1
TGTGCCAGCAGTTTTTCGGGGATCGCTAACTATGGCTACACCTTC	CASSFSGIANYGYTF	TRBV27	medium-sized	NA	TRBJ1-2
TGTGCCAGCAGTTTATACAGGGTCGGGAATTCACCCCTCCACTTT	CASSLYRVGNSPLHF	TRBV28	medium-sized	NA	TRBJ1-6
TGTGCCAGCAGCCAAGATCGGGACAGGGAGTGGACTGAGCTTGCGGATGAGCAGTTCTTC	CASSQDRDREWTELADEQFF	TRBV4-2	many	TRBD1	TRBJ2-1
TGTGCCAGCAATAAGAGCGGATCAGAGACCCAGTACTTC	CASNKSGSETQYF	TRBV6-1	NA	NA	TRBJ2-5
TGTGCCAGCAGTTACGGCAGGAGCTCCTACAATGAGCAGTTCTTC	CASSYGRSSYNEQFF	TRBV6-5	NA	NA	TRBJ2-1
TGCGCCAGCAGCTTGCGCGGGGACTATGAGCAGTTCTTC	CASSLRGDYEQFF	TRBV5-1	NA	NA	TRBJ2-1
TGTGCCAGCAGCCAAGTTGTCGGGGGGGGTACGCAGTATTTT	CASSQVVGGGTQYF	TRBV3-1	NA	TRBD2	TRBJ2-3
TGCAGTGCTAGAGTTCCGGCGGGACAGGGTGGGGGCTACACCTTC	CSARVPAGQGGGYTF	TRBV20-1	NA	TRBD1	TRBJ1-2
TGCAGCGGGCGAGGGGGGGCGAGGGAGCAGTTCTTC	CSGRGGAREQFF	TRBV29-1	few	NA	TRBJ2-1
TGTGCCAGCAGCCCTGGACTAGCGGTCTACGAGCAGTACTTC	CASSPGLAVYEQYF	TRBV11-2	NA	TRBD2	TRBJ2-7
TGTGCCAGCAGCTTTGACCTGGGGACCGGGGAGCTGTTTTTT	CASSFDLGTGELFF	TRBV7-2	NA	NA	TRBJ2-2
TGTGCCAGCAGTATGGAATTGTATGAGCAGTTCTTC	CASSMELYEQFF	TRBV6-1	few	NA	TRBJ2-1
TGCAGTGCTAGAACAGGGAATGAAAAACTGTTTTTT	CSARTGNEKLFF	TRBV20-1	many	NA	TRBJ1-4
TGTGCCAGCAGGGAGGGTCCTGGAAACACCATATATTTT	CASREGPGNTIYF	TRBV6-1	many	NA	TRBJ1-3
TGTGCCAGCAGTTTGATAGGGGCGCGCAATCAGCCCCAGCATTTT	CASSLIGARNQPQHF	TRBV4-2	NA	NA	TRBJ1-5
TGCAGCGTTGAAGGCGGGCAGGGGAGGTCAGATACGCAGTATTTT	CSVEGGQGRSDTQYF	TRBV29-1	medium-sized	NA	TRBJ2-3
TGCAGTGCTGGGACCATAAGGGTGGCAGATACGCAGTATTTT	CSAGTIRVADTQYF	TRBV20-1	medium-sized	NA	TRBJ2-3
TGTGCCAGCAGCCTCCCGGCAGGGAGGACAGACTATGGCTACACCTTC	CASSLPAGRTDYGYTF	TRBV11-2	few	NA	TRBJ1-2
TGTGCCAGCAGTCGGGACAGGGCAGGCGGCTACACCTTC	CASSRDRAGGYTF	TRBV6-1	NA	TRBD1	TRBJ1-2